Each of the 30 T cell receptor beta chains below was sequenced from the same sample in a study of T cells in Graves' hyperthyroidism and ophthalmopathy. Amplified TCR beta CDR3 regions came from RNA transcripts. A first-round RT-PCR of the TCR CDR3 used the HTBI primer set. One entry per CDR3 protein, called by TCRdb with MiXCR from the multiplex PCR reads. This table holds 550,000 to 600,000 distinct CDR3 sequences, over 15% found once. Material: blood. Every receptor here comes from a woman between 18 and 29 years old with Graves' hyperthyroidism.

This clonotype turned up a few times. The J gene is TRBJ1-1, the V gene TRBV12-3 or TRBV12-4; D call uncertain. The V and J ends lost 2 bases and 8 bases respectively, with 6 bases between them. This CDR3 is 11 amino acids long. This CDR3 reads CASSLRWEAFF. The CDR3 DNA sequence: TGTGCCAGCAGTTTACGTTGGGAAGCTTTCTTT.

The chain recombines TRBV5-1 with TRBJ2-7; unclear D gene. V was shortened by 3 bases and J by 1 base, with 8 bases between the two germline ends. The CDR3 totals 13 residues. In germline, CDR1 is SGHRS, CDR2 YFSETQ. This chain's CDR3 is CASSSDPSYEQYF. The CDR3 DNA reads TGCGCCAGCAGCTCGGACCCATCCTACGAGCAGTACTTC. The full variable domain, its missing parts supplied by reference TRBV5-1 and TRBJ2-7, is KAGVTQTPRYLIKTRGQQVTLSCSPISGHRSVSWYQQTPGQGLQFLFEYFSETQRNKGNFPGRFSGRQFSNSRSEMNVSTLELGDSALYLCASSSDPSYEQYFGPGTRLTVT.

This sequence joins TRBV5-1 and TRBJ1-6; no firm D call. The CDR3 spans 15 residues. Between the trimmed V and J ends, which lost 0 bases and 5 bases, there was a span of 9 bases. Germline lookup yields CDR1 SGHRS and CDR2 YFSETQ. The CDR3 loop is CASSLAVADNSPLHF. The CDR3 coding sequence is TGCGCCAGCAGCTTGGCCGTGGCGGATAATTCACCCCTCCACTTT.

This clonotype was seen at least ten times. CDR3 sequence: CASSLATGGTDTQYF. The DNA of the CDR3 is TGCGCCAGCAGCTTGGCCACAGGGGGCACAGATACGCAGTATTTT. The chain is built from TRBV5-1 and TRBJ2-3, with TRBD1 identical over 7 bases. V dropped 0 bases and J dropped 1; count of bases not matched to a gene: 2. CDR3 length: 15 residues. CDR1 and CDR2 (germline): SGHRS, YFSETQ.

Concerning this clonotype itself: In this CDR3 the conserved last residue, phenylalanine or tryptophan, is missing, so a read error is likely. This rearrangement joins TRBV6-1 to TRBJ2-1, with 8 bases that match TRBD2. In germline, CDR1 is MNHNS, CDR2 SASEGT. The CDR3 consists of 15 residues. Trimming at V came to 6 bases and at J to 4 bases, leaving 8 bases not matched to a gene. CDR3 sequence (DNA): TGTGCCAGCAGCGACCTGGGACTAGATTACAATGAGCAGTTCCTC. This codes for CASSDLGLDYNEQFL.

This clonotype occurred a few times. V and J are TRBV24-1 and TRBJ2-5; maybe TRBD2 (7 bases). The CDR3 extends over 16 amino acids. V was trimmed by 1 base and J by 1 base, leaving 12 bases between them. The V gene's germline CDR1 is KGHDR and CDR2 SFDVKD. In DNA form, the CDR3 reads TGTGCCACCAGTGATTTCTCGGCGGGGGCCCAAGAGACCCAGTACTTC. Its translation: CATSDFSAGAQETQYF.

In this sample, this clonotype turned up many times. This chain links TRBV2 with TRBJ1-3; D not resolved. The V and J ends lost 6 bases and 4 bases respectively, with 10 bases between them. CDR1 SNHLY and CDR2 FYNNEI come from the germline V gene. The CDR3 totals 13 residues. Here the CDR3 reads CASRASTGNTIYF. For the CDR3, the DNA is TGTGCCAGCAGGGCCTCCACAGGAAACACCATATATTTT.

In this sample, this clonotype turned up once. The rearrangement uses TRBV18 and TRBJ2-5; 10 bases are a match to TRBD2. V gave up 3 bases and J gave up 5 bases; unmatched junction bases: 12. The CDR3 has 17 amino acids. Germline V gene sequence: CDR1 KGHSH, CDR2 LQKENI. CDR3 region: CASSPVGPSGSSETQYF. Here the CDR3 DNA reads TGTGCCAGCTCACCGGTAGGGCCTAGCGGGAGTAGTGAGACCCAGTACTTC.

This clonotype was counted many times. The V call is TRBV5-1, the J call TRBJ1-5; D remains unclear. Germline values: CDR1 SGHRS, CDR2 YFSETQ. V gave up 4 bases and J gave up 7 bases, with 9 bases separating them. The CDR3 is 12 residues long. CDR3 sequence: CASSDEGQPQHF. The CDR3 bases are TGCGCCAGCAGCGATGAAGGACAGCCCCAGCATTTT.

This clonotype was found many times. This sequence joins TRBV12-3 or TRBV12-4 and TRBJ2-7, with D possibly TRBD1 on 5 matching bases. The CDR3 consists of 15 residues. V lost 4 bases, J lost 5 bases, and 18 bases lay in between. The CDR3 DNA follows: TGTGCCAGCAGTTCCCTAGGGGTAATAAGCGACGAGCAGTACTTC. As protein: CASSSLGVISDEQYF.

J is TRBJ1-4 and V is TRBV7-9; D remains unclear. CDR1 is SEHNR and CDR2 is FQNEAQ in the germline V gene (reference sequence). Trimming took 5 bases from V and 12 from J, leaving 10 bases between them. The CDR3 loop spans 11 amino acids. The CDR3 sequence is CASSTDRELFF. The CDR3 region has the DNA TGTGCCAGCAGCACTGATAGGGAACTGTTTTTT. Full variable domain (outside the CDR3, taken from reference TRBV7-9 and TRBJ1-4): DTGVSQNPRHKITKRGQNVTFRCDPISEHNRLYWYRQTLGQGPEFLTYFQNEAQLEKSRLLSDRFSAERPKGSFSTLEIQRTEQGDSAMYLCASSTDRELFFGSGTQLSVL.

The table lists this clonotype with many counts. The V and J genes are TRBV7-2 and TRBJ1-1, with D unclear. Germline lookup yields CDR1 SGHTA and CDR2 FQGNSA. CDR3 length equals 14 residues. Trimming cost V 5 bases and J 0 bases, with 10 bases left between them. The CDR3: CASSRPAVNTEAFF. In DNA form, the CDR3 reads TGTGCCAGCAGCCGTCCCGCAGTGAACACTGAAGCTTTCTTT.

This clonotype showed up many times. The CDR3 nucleotides read TGTGCCAGCAGCTTAAGTGTCTTACCGACAGATACGCAGTATTTT. Protein: CASSLSVLPTDTQYF. This chain uses TRBV7-2 with TRBJ2-3; D is unresolved. The V and J ends lost 2 bases and 3 bases respectively, with 12 bases between them. Per the germline V gene, CDR1 is SGHTA and CDR2 is FQGNSA. The CDR3 spans 15 residues.

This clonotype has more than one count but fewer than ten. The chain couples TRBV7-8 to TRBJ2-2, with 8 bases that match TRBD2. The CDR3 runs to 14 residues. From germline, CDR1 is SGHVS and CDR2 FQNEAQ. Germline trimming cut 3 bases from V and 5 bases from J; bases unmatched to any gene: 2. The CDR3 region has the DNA TGTGCCAGCAGCTTGGGGACTAGGACCGGGGAGCTGTTTTTT. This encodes CASSLGTRTGELFF.

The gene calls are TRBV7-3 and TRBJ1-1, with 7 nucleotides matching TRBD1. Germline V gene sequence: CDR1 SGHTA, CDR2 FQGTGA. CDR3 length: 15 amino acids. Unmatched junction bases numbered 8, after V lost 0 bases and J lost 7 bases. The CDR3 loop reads CASSLTSTGVDEAFF. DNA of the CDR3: TGTGCCAGCAGCTTAACTAGCACAGGGGTTGATGAAGCTTTCTTT.

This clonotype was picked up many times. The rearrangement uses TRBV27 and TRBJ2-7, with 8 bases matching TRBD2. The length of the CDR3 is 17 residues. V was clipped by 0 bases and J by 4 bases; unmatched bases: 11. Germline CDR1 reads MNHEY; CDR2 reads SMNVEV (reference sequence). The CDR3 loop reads CASSLSTSGSFGYEQYF. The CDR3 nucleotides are TGTGCCAGCAGTTTATCAACTAGCGGATCTTTCGGGTACGAGCAGTACTTC.

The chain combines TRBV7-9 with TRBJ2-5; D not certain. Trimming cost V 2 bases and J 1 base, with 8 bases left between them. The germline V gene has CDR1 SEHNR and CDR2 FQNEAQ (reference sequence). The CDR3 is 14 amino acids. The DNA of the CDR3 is TGTGCCAGCAGCTTAACCCGGATCCAAGAGACCCAGTACTTC. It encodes CASSLTRIQETQYF. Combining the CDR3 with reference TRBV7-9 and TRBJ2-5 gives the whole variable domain DTGVSQNPRHKITKRGQNVTFRCDPISEHNRLYWYRQTLGQGPEFLTYFQNEAQLEKSRLLSDRFSAERPKGSFSTLEIQRTEQGDSAMYLCASSLTRIQETQYFGPGTRLLVL.

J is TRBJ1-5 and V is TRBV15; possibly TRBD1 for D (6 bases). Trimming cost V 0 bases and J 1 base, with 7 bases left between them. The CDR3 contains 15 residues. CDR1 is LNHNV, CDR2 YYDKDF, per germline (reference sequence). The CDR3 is CATSRDDRSNQPQHF. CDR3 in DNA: TGTGCCACCAGCAGAGATGACAGGAGCAATCAGCCCCAGCATTTT.

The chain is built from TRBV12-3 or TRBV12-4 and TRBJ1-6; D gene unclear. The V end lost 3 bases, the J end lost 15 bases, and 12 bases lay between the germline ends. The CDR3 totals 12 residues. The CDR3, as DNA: TGTGCCAGCAGTTTCTCGGATCAATTCCTCCACTTT. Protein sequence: CASSFSDQFLHF.

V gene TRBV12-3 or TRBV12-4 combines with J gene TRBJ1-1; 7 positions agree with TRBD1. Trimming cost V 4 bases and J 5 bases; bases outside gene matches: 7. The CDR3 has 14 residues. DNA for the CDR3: TGTGCCAGCAGTTCCGGACAGGTCGCGACTGAAGCTTTCTTT. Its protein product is CASSSGQVATEAFF.

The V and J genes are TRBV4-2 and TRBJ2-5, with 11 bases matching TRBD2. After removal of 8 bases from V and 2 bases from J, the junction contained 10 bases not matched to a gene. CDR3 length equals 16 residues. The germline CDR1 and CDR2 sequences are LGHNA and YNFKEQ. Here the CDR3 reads CASSPASGGLQETQYF. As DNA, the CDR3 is TGTGCCAGCTCGCCGGCTAGCGGGGGGTTACAAGAGACCCAGTACTTC.

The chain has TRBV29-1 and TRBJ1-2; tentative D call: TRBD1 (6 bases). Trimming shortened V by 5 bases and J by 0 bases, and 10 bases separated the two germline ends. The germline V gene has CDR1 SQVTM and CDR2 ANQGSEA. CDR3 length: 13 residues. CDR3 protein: CSVSRGPNYGYTF. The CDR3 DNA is TGCAGCGTTTCCAGGGGACCTAACTATGGCTACACCTTC.

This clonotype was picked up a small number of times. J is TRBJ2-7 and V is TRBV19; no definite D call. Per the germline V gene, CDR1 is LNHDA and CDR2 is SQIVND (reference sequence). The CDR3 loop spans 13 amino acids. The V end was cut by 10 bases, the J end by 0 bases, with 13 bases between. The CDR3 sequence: CATTDGYSYEQYF. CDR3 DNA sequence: TGTGCCACTACGGACGGGTACTCCTACGAGCAGTACTTC.

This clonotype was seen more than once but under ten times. The CDR3 sequence: CASSWLTGGSLAGDYEQYF. The CDR3 nucleotides read TGCGCCAGCAGCTGGTTGACAGGGGGATCACTAGCGGGAGACTACGAGCAGTACTTC. The rearrangement joins TRBV5-1 to TRBJ2-7, with 11 bases lining up with TRBD2. CDR3 length equals 19 residues. V shed 3 bases, J shed 3 bases, and the junction held 17 bases outside the gene matches. CDR1 is SGHRS, CDR2 YFSETQ, per germline. Drawing the rest from reference TRBV5-1 and TRBJ2-7, the complete variable domain is KAGVTQTPRYLIKTRGQQVTLSCSPISGHRSVSWYQQTPGQGLQFLFEYFSETQRNKGNFPGRFSGRQFSNSRSEMNVSTLELGDSALYLCASSWLTGGSLAGDYEQYFGPGTRLTVT.

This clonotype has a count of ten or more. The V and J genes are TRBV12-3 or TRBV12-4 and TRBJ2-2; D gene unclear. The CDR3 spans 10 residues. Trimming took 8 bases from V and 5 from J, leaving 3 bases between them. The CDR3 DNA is TGTGCCAGCGGAACCGGGGAGCTGTTTTTT. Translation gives CASGTGELFF.

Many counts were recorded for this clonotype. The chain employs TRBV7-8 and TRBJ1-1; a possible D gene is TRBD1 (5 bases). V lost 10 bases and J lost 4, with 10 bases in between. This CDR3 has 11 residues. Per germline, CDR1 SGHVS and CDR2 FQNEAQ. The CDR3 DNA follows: TGTGCCACAGGGAGGGGCACTGAAGCTTTCTTT. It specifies CATGRGTEAFF.

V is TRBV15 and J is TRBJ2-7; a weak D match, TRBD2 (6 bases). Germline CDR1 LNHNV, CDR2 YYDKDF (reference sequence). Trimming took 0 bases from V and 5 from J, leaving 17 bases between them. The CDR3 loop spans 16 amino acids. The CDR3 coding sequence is TGTGCCACCAGCAGAGATCGGGTGGGGGGTTCCAACGAGCAGTACTTC. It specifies CATSRDRVGGSNEQYF.

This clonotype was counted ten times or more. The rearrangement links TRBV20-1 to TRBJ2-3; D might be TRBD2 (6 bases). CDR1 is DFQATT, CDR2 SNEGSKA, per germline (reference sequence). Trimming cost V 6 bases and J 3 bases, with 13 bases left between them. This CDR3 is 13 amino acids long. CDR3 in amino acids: CSASRDLTDTQYF. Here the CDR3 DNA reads TGCAGTGCCTCCCGGGACTTGACAGATACGCAGTATTTT.

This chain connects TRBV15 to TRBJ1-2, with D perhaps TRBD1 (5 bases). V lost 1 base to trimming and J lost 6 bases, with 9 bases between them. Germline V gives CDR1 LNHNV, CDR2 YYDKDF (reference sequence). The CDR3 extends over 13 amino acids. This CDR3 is CATSRASRDGYTF. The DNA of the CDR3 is TGTGCCACCAGCAGAGCGAGCAGGGATGGCTACACCTTC.

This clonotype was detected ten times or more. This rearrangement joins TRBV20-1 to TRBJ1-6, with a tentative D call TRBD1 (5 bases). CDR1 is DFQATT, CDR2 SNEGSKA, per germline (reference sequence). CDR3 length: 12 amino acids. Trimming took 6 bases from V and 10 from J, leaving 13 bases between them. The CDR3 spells CSAHRGGSPLHF. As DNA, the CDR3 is TGCAGTGCACATAGGGGTGGATCACCCCTCCACTTT.